This TCR beta chain is from a study of blood T cell repertoires in COVID-19 (dated by TCRdb to the early 2020s). About the full investigation: Samples covering the acute and convalescent phases of COVID-19 were provided by collaborators in the United States, Italy and Spain. The material from the prospective study consisted of cDNA or gDNA derived from T cells, B-cell-depleted T cells, or PBMCs. Subjects who had been exposed to COVID-19, were actively infected with it, or had recovered from it provided the deeply sampled blood TCRbeta repertoires that made up the dataset. The repertoires were released in a freely available public database meant as a resource for research on the immune response to SARS-CoV-2. Samples came from the ongoing ImmuneRACE study (first 160 participants) plus 1,254 subjects from 6 global collaborators. The sample metadata nearly always contained a de-identified subject ID, COVID-19 status, age in years and sex. Where available, HLA class I and class II types were obtained from metadata supplied by the sample provider rather than from assay-based typing.

CDR1 and CDR2 are drawn from the germline V gene: SQVTM, ANQGSEA. The CDR3 goes from the cysteine to the phenylalanine over 12 residues. Kept here is only the CDR3 DNA, which spans 36 bases and is read in frame from base 1. Trimming takes 4 bases from V and 5 bases from J, and the germline ends sit 11 bases apart. General conclusions and limits of the study: The quantity of clinical and demographic metadata differed by source and by participant and was supplied without curation.

The immunoSEQ Assay, a bias-controlled multiplex PCR, was used to amplify TCRbeta CDR3 regions from genomic DNA. On the authors' methods: Nucleated cell counts per sample were estimated from amplification of reference gene primers within the assay. To quantify the absolute abundance of each unique TCRbeta CDR3 rearrangement, sequence reads were collapsed and filtered. For each sample, productive Simpson clonality was calculated as the square root of Simpson's diversity index over productive rearrangements. The immuneACCESS repertoire file appears here via TCRdb, limited to in-frame rearrangements. These files lack a portion of the clones; in checked studies, under half of the deficit traces to unresolved V genes, and the cause of the others is not known. The V and J calls and the clone size are those of that table, but D and trimming were determined from the DNA. The table for this sample lists around 300,000 clones; around nine tenths of them were counted only once. The ten largest clones represent 1% of the sample.

Of note for this clone: Its antigen is currently not known. Per-base quality was not reported, and no clone a single base away is much larger than it.

The collaborating institutions used their own protocols to collect whole blood in K2EDTA tubes. For TCRbeta analysis, collaborator samples were shipped as frozen whole blood, as isolated PBMCs, or as DNA extracted from either sample type. What was sequenced was peripheral blood. The sequence links TRBV29-1 to TRBJ2-5, with a tentative D gene TRBD2 over 5 matching bases. The receptor's source is a man aged 50 to 59 with active or convalescent COVID-19. The sequenced DNA is TGCAGCGTTGTTAGGGAGAGGGAGACCCAGTACTTC. Protein translation: CSVVRERETQYF.